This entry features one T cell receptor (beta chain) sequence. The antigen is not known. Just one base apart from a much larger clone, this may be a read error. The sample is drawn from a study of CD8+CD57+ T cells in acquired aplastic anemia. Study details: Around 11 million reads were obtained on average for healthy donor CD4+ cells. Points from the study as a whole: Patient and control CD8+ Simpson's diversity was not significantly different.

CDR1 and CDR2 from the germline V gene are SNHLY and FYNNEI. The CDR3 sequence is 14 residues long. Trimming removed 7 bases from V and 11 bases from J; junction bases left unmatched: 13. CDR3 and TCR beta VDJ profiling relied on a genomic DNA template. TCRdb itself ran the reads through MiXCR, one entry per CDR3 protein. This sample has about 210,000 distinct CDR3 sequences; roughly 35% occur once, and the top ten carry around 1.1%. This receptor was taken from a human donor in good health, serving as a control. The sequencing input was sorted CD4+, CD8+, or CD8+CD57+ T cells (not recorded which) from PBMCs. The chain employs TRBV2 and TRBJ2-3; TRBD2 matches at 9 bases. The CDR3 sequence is CASISGTSRGGQYF. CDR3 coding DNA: TGTGCCAGCATATCCGGGACTAGCAGGGGGGGGCAGTATTTT.